This T cell receptor (beta chain) was recorded in a study of T cell changes during pregnancy in multiple sclerosis. TCRdb's table, derived via immunoSEQ multiplex PCR, lists solely in-frame clones and lacks some. Of some 100,000 clones listed, roughly nine tenths are singletons. The sequence came from a female donor with multiple sclerosis, enrolled in a pregnancy study. Sequenced material: peripheral blood, taken in the second trimester of pregnancy.

The CDR3 DNA reads as TGTGCCAGCGCTCATTTAGGACCCGGGGAAAACATTCAGTACTTC. This codes for CASAHLGPGENIQYF. This rearrangement joins TRBV27 to TRBJ2-4; TRBD2 is a possible D gene (5 bases). Germline CDR1 reads MNHEY; CDR2 reads SMNVEV (reference sequence). This CDR3 region has 15 residues. Trimming removed 8 bases at V and 5 bases at J, with 19 bases between.